The T cell receptor beta chain under discussion was sequenced for a study of graft-versus-host responses after intestinal transplantation. Study-wide context: Isolated intestinal, liver-intestinal, or multivisceral transplants had been given to the recipients.

Profiled with immunoSEQ multiplex PCR; TCRdb holds only in-frame clones, not every one. The data show around 130,000 clones, around nine tenths seen once. There are a few counts of this clone. What it binds is unknown. Other nucleotide sequences from this sample produce the same CDR3. Germline V gene lookup returns CDR1 SGHDT and CDR2 YYEEEE. V was pared by 4 bases and J by 7 bases, with 6 bases of the junction left unmatched. The CDR3 is made up of 15 amino acids. The V gene is TRBV5-6, the J gene TRBJ1-6; 9 bases are a match to TRBD1. Specimen: unstimulated CD4+ T cells sorted from spleen or lymph node cells, collected before intestinal transplant. This TCR was sampled from a human donor who received an intestinal transplant. The CDR3 loop is CASSPPGQGNSPLHF. CDR3 DNA: TGTGCCAGCAGCCCCCCGGGACAGGGCAATTCACCCCTCCACTTT. Drawing the rest from reference TRBV5-6 and TRBJ1-6, the complete variable domain is DAGVTQSPTHLIKTRGQQVTLRCSPKSGHDTVSWYQQALGQGPQFIFQYYEEEERQRGNFPDRFSGHQFPNYSSELNVNALLLGDSALYLCASSPPGQGNSPLHFGNGTRLTVT.